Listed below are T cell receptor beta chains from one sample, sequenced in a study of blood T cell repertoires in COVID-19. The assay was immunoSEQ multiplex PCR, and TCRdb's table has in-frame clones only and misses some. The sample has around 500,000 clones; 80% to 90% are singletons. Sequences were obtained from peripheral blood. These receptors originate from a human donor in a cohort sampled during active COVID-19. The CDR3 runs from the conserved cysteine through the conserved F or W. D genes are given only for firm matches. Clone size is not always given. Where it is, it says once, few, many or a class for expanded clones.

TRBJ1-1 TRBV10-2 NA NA TGCGCCAGCAGTGAGTCGCCGCGTCAGGGAACTGAAGCTTTCTTT CASSESPRQGTEAFF
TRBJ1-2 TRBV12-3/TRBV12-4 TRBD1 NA TGTGCCAGCAGTTTACAACAGGGGATCGGCTACACCTTC CASSLQQGIGYTF
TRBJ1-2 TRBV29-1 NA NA TGCAGCGTCGGATTTACAGGGTCCTATGGCTACACCTTC CSVGFTGSYGYTF
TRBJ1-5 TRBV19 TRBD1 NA TGTGCCAGTAGTATAGGCGGGACAGGGAGTCGACCGCCCCAGCATTTT CASSIGGTGSRPPQHF
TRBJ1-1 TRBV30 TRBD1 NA TGTGCCTGCGTTACAGGGGGGGAGACTGAAGCTTTCTTT CACVTGGETEAFF
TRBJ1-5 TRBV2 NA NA TGTGCCAGCAGTTCGGGAAATCAGCCCCAGCATTTT CASSSGNQPQHF
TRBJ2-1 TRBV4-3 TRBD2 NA TGCGCCAGCAGCTTCAGTGGGACTAGCGGGTACAATGAGCAGTTCTTC CASSFSGTSGYNEQFF
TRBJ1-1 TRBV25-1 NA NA TGTGCCAGCAGTGACAGGGGTACGACGAAAGCTTTCTTT CASSDRGTTKAFF
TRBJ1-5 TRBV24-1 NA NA TGTGCCAGCTCGTCAGGGTATCAGCCCCAGCATTTT CASSSGYQPQHF
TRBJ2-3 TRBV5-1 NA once TGCGCCAGCAGCTTGGAGAGAGGCACAGATACGCAGTATTTT CASSLERGTDTQYF
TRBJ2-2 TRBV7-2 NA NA TGTGCCAGCAGCCCCGCCTCTATGGGAGGGAACACCGGGGAGCTGTTTTTT CASSPASMGGNTGELFF
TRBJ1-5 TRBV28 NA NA TGTGCCAGCAAACCCCAGGGGACGGGCAATCAGCCCCAGCATTTT CASKPQGTGNQPQHF
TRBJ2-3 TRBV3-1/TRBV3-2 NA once TGTGCCAGCAGCCGCCCCGGGGGACTTAGCACAGATACGCAGTATTTT CASSRPGGLSTDTQYF
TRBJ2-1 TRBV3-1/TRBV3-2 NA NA TGTGCCAGCAGCCAAGATCCTAGCTCCTACAATGAGCAGTTCTTC CASSQDPSSYNEQFF
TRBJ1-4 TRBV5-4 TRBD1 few TGTGCCAGCAGCGGAGGGACAGACACAACTAATGAAAAACTGTTTTTT CASSGGTDTTNEKLFF
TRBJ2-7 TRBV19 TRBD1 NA TGTGCCAGTAGCCGACAGGGGACTTCCTACGAGCAGTACTTC CASSRQGTSYEQYF
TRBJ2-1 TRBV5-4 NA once TGTGCCAGCAGGGACCCGACAGGCAATGAGCAGTTCTTC CASRDPTGNEQFF
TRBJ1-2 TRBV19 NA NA TGTGCCAGTAGTATAAGCGGGGCCCTCTATGGCTACACCTTC CASSISGALYGYTF
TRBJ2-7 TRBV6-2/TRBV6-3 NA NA TGTGCCAGCAGCCGTACAGCGGCCCGATACGAGCAGTACTTC CASSRTAARYEQYF
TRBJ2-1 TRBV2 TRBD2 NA TGTGCCAGCAGTGGGGCGGGAGGGGACAATGAGCAGTTCTTC CASSGAGGDNEQFF
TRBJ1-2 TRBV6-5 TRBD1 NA TGTGCCAGCAGTTCTCCGGGACAGGGCTTATATGGCTACACCTTC CASSSPGQGLYGYTF
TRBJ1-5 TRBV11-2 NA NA TGTGCCAGCAGCTCAGACAGTCTAGGTCAGCCCCAGCATTTT CASSSDSLGQPQHF
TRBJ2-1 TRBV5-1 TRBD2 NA TGCGCCAGCAGTGGGCTAGCGGGTTCCTACAATGAGCAGTTCTTC CASSGLAGSYNEQFF
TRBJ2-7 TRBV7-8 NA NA TGTGCCAGCAGGCCCCCCGGTAGCGACTCCTACGAGCAGTACTTC CASRPPGSDSYEQYF
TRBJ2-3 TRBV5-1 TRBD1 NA TGCGCCAGCAGCCCGGACAGGGTAAGAGGCACAGATACGCAGTATTTT CASSPDRVRGTDTQYF
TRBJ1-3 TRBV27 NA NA TGTGCCAGCAGTTCCCTGGGGGCAGGCCCCTCTGGAAACACCATATATTTT CASSSLGAGPSGNTIYF